This T cell receptor beta chain was documented in a study of blood T cell repertoires in COVID-19. Study information: Donors in the United States, Italy and Spain gave samples during acute or convalescent COVID-19. T cells, B-cell-depleted T cells, or PBMCs supplied cDNA or gDNA.

The CDR3 spans 15 residues. Germline values: CDR1 SGDLS, CDR2 YYNGEE. The ends were cut back, 3 bases at V and 8 bases at J, with 18 bases in the middle. In the original processing: Reference gene primers were amplified, and this amplification served to estimate nucleated cell counts. Method: immunoSEQ multiplex PCR; TCRdb's copy keeps in-frame clones and lacks some. That table is the source of V, J and clone size, and D and trimming were worked out from the DNA. The table lists some 220,000 clones, nearly 90% of them singletons. The sequencing input was peripheral blood. This TCR was recovered from a woman younger than 35 who had recovered from COVID-19. The chain carries TRBV9 and TRBJ2-1; D possibly corresponds to TRBD2 (6 bases). This CDR3 reads CASSGETRPLYEQFF. CDR3 sequence (DNA): TGTGCCAGCAGCGGTGAGACTAGGCCCCTATATGAGCAGTTCTTC.